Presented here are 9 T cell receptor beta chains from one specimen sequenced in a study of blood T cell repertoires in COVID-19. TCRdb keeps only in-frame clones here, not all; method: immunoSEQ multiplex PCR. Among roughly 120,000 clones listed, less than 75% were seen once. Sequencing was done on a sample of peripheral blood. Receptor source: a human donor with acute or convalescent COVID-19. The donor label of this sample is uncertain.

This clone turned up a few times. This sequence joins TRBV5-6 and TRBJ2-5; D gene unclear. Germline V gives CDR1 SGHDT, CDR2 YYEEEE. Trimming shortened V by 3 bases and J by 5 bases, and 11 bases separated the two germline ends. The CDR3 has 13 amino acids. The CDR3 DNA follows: TGTGCCAGCAGCTCTAGTTGGTCGGAGACCCAGTACTTC. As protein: CASSSSWSETQYF.

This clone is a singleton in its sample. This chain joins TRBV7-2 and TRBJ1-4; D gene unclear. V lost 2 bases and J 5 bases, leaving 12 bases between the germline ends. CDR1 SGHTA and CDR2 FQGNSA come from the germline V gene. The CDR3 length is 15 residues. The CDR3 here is CASSLRQAVNEKLFF. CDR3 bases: TGTGCCAGCAGCTTACGGCAGGCCGTAAATGAAAAACTGTTTTTT. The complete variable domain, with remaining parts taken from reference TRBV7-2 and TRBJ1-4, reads GAGVSQSPSNKVTEKGKDVELRCDPISGHTALYWYRQSLGQGLEFLIYFQGNSAPDKSGLPSDRFSAERTGGSVSTLTIQRTQQEDSAVYLCASSLRQAVNEKLFFGSGTQLSVL.

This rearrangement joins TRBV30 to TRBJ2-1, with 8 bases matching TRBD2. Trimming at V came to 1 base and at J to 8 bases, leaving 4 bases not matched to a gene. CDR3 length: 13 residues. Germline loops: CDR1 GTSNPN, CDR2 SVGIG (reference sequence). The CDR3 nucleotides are TGTGCCTGGAGTGGGTTGCGGGGGGATGAGCAGTTCTTC. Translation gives CAWSGLRGDEQFF.

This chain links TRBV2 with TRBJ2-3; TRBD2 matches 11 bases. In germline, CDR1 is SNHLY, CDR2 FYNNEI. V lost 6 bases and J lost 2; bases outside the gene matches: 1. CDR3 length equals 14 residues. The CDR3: CASRTSGNTDTQYF. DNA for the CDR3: TGTGCCAGCAGGACTAGCGGGAACACAGATACGCAGTATTTT.

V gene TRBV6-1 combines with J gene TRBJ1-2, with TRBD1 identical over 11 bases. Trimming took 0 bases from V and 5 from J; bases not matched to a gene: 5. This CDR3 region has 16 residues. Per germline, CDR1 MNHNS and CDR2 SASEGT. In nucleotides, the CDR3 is TGTGCCAGCAGTGAAGCGGTGGGACAGGGGGTTTATGGCTACACCTTC. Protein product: CASSEAVGQGVYGYTF.

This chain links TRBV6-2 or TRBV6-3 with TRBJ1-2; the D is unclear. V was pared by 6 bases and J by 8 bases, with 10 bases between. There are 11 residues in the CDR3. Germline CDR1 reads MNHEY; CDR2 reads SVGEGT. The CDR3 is CASSRAWGYTF. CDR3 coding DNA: TGTGCCAGCAGCCGGGCCTGGGGCTACACCTTC.

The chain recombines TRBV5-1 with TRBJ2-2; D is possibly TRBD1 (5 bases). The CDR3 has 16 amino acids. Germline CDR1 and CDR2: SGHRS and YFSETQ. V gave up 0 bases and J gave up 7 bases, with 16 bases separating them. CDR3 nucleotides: TGCGCCAGCAGCTTGGACCCCAGGGCTATTATCGGGGAGCTGTTTTTT. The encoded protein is CASSLDPRAIIGELFF. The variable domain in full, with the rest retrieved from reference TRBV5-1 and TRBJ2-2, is KAGVTQTPRYLIKTRGQQVTLSCSPISGHRSVSWYQQTPGQGLQFLFEYFSETQRNKGNFPGRFSGRQFSNSRSEMNVSTLELGDSALYLCASSLDPRAIIGELFFGEGSRLTVL.

The CDR3 reads CASSQGASGGYGYTF. The CDR3 nucleotides read TGTGCCAGCAGCCAAGGGGCCTCGGGAGGCTATGGCTACACCTTC. This rearrangement joins TRBV3-1 (or the pseudogene TRBV3-2) to TRBJ1-2; unclear D gene. CDR3 length: 15 residues. CDR1 and CDR2 from the germline V gene are LGHDT and YNNKEL (reference sequence). Deletions cut 1 base from V and 4 bases from J, with 13 bases between.

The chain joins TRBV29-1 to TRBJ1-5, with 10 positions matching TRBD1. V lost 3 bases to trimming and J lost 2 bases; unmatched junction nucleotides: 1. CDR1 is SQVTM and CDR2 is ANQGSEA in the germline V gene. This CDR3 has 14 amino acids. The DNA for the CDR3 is TGCAGCGTTGAGGGGACAGGGGGCAATCAGCCCCAGCATTTT. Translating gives CSVEGTGGNQPQHF.